These 17 T cell receptor beta chains share one sample of origin, sequenced in a study of prognosis after radiotherapy for stage I lung cancer. From genomic DNA, two-round multiplex PCR was used to amplify TCR beta CDR3. It was primers specific to each TRBV and TRBJ gene that first-round PCR used. TCRdb used MiXCR to reprocess the multiplex PCR reads, holding one entry per CDR3 protein. The sample includes over 15,000 distinct CDR3 sequences, about a third of them seen just once. Sequences were derived from PBMCs, sampled before or after stereotactic body radiation therapy (not recorded which). Source of these receptors: a donor aged 50 or older with non-small cell lung cancer.

V gene TRBV27 combines with J gene TRBJ2-3; D is uncertain. The DNA end favors TRBJ1-5, so the J call may be wrong. The V gene's germline CDR1 is MNHEY and CDR2 SMNVEV (reference sequence). This CDR3 is 16 amino acids long. CDR3 in amino acids: CASSSRLAGGTDKQHF. CDR3 coding DNA: TGTGCCAGCAGCTCCAGACTAGCGGGTGGCACAGATAAGCAGCATTTT.

The chain joins TRBV10-3 to TRBJ2-7, with 13 bases matching TRBD2. After removal of 2 bases from V and 1 base from J, the junction contained 14 bases not matched to a gene. The CDR3 consists of 20 residues. Germline V gene data show CDR1 as ENHRY and CDR2 as SYGVKD. The CDR3 DNA reads TGTGCCATCAGTGAGGGTAAAAGGACTAGCGGGAGTTGTCGATCCTACGAGCAGTACTTC. This translates into CAISEGKRTSGSCRSYEQYF.

This clonotype was counted ten times or more. This chain connects TRBV5-1 to TRBJ1-2; D gene unclear. In germline, CDR1 is SGHRS, CDR2 YFSETQ. This CDR3 comprises 13 residues. V was trimmed by 0 bases and J by 8 bases, leaving 11 bases between them. The CDR3 DNA reads TGCGCCAGCAGCTTGGCTTGGACGCAAGGCTACACCTTC. This encodes CASSLAWTQGYTF.

This clonotype was observed a few times. V gene TRBV5-6 combines with J gene TRBJ2-5; D is perhaps TRBD2 (5 bases). V was pared by 3 bases and J by 4 bases, with 22 bases between. There are 17 residues in the CDR3. The germline V gene encodes CDR1 SGHDT and CDR2 YYEEEE. In DNA, the CDR3 is TGTGCCAGCAGCTCCGCCAAGCGGAGTTACCGGGGAGAGACCCAGTACTTC. Its translation: CASSSAKRSYRGETQYF.

This clonotype showed up many times. The chain combines TRBV7-6 with TRBJ1-1, with a weak D call TRBD1 (6 bases). The CDR3 covers 14 residues. Germline V gives CDR1 SGHVS, CDR2 FNYEAQ. V was cut by 5 bases and J by 10 bases, with 20 bases left in between. CDR3 nucleotide sequence: TGTGCCAGCAGCCCTCGGACAGCCCACCGGAGAGCTTTCTTT. Translating it yields CASSPRTAHRRAFF.

This clonotype is labeled medium-sized (0.01 to 0.1%). The V call is TRBV6-1, the J call TRBJ2-1; D is unclear. V lost 3 bases, J lost 8 bases, and 8 bases lay in between. The V gene's germline CDR1 is MNHNS and CDR2 SASEGT. The CDR3 totals 12 residues. The DNA of the CDR3 is TGTGCCAGCAGTGAGCGGCGCTATGAGCAGTTCTTC. This codes for CASSERRYEQFF.

As to this clonotype: A far bigger clonotype differs at one base, so this is likely a read error. The chain joins TRBV7-9 to TRBJ2-2, with D tentatively TRBD1 (6 bases). CDR1 SEHNR and CDR2 FQNEAQ come from the germline V gene (reference sequence). CDR3 length: 15 amino acids. DNA of the CDR3: TGCGCCAGCAGCTTGGGGGCAGGGAACACCGGGGAGATGTTTTTT. This gives the protein CASSLGAGNTGEMFF.

This clonotype was seen repeatedly, ten times or more. The V gene is TRBV18, the J gene TRBJ1-1, with D hard to call. CDR1 is KGHSH, CDR2 LQKENI, per germline. This CDR3 contains 12 residues. The V end lost 2 bases, the J end lost 7 bases, and 8 bases lay between the germline ends. The CDR3 spells CASSPGMGEAFF. In DNA, the CDR3 is TGTGCCAGCTCACCAGGAATGGGTGAAGCTTTCTTT.

Comments on this clonotype: A far larger clone differs by one base, so this is likely a read error. V usage is TRBV20-1 and J usage is TRBJ2-5, with D tentatively TRBD1 or TRBD2 (5 bases each). The end of the DNA is better explained by TRBJ2-1, so the J call may be wrong. Germline lookup yields CDR1 DFQATT and CDR2 SNEGSKA (reference sequence). This CDR3 has 14 amino acids. The DNA for the CDR3 is TGCAGTGCGGGCCAGGGAGTTGGTTATGATGAGCAGTTCTTC. Translating gives CSAGQGVGYDEQFF.

J is TRBJ2-2 and V is TRBV30, with 14 bases lining up with TRBD2. J lost 11 bases, V lost 5 bases, and 7 bases had no gene match. The CDR3 contains 14 residues. The V gene's germline CDR1 is GTSNPN and CDR2 SVGIG (reference sequence). DNA of the CDR3: TGTGCCTGGGGGACTAGCGGGAGTGCCGTTGAGCTGTTTTTT. Its protein product is CAWGTSGSAVELFF. Variable domain in full (rest from reference TRBV30 and TRBJ2-2): SQTIHQWPATLVQPVGSPLSLECTVEGTSNPNLYWYRQAAGRGLQLLFYSVGIGQISSEVPQNLSASRPQDRQFILSSKKLLLSDSGFYLCAWGTSGSAVELFFGEGSRLTVL.

This clonotype was detected ten times or more. The V and J genes are TRBV5-4 and TRBJ2-3, with D unresolved. V lost 0 bases and J 2 bases, leaving 7 bases between the germline ends. This CDR3 is 14 amino acids long. Germline-derived CDR1 and CDR2 are SGHNT and YYREEE (reference sequence). CDR3 nucleotide sequence: TGTGCCAGCAGCTTGGACCAGATCACAGATACGCAGTATTTT. It translates to CASSLDQITDTQYF.

This clonotype was observed at least ten times. The genes are TRBV28 and TRBJ1-2; 7 bases are shared with TRBD1. The J segment lost 5 bases and the V segment lost 5 bases, leaving 8 bases of the junction unmatched. The CDR3 sequence is 14 residues long. Germline CDR1 reads MDHEN; CDR2 reads SYDVKM. CDR3 DNA sequence: TGTGCCAGCAGTACCGTGGCAGGGGGGTATGGCTACACCTTC. It codes for CASSTVAGGYGYTF.

There are many counts of this clonotype. CDR3 protein: CASSLPESYEQYF. The CDR3, as DNA: TGTGCCAGCAGTTTACCGGAAAGCTACGAGCAGTACTTC. The chain links TRBV28 to TRBJ2-7; D call uncertain. Trimming pared 2 bases from V and 3 bases from J, leaving 8 bases between. This CDR3 region has 13 residues. From germline, CDR1 is MDHEN and CDR2 SYDVKM.

This clonotype was counted ten times or more. This sequence joins TRBV3-1 and TRBJ2-7; D may be TRBD1 (6 bases). V lost 4 bases to trimming and J lost 2 bases, with 15 bases between them. The CDR3 has 15 amino acids. Germline-derived CDR1 and CDR2 are LGHDT and YNNKEL (reference sequence). The CDR3 spells CASSPAWGPAYEQYF. In nucleotides, the CDR3 is TGTGCCAGCAGCCCCGCCTGGGGGCCCGCCTACGAGCAGTACTTC.

This clonotype is judged medium-sized. The gene calls are TRBV6-1 and TRBJ2-6; no firm D call. CDR3 length: 14 residues. Germline V gene lookup returns CDR1 MNHNS and CDR2 SASEGT. The ends were cut back, 5 bases at V and 3 bases at J, with 8 bases in the middle. CDR3 sequence reads: CASSSLSGANVLTF. In DNA, the CDR3 is TGTGCCAGCAGTTCCCTGAGTGGGGCCAACGTCCTGACTTTC.

Judged by abundance, this clonotype is medium-sized (0.01 to 0.1%). An end of the junction does not agree with germline; a read error may underlie this. This CDR3 reads CASRFGSFYNEQFF. The CDR3, as DNA: TGTGCCAGCCGTTTTGGTAGTTTTTACAATGAGCAGTTCTTC. The chain is built from TRBV12-3 or TRBV12-4 and TRBJ2-1; no firm D call. This CDR3 region has 14 residues.

The chain carries TRBV7-2 and TRBJ2-7, with 8 bases lining up with TRBD2. J lost 4 bases, V lost 7 bases, and 12 bases had no gene match. The germline CDR1 and CDR2 sequences are SGHTA and FQGNSA. The CDR3 runs to 15 residues. The CDR3 DNA is TGTGCCAGCAACTCAACACGTTCTAGCGGGTACGAGCAGTACTTC. Its protein product is CASNSTRSSGYEQYF.